This T cell receptor (beta chain) was sequenced in a study of early T cells in non-severe SARS-CoV-2 infection. Whole-study context: RNA in bulk from unsorted whole blood was sequenced, and chains were unpaired.

TCRdb processed the 5' RACE reads anew with MiXCR; each CDR3 protein has one entry. The sample has approximately 33,000 distinct CDR3 sequences, just under 4% seen once; the top ten hold 9% to 10%. This CDR3 region has 12 residues. Germline lookup yields CDR1 SQVTM and CDR2 ANQGSEA. V shed 4 bases and J 6 bases; nucleotides not matched to a gene: 3. This clonotype was detected only a few times. The rearrangement joins TRBV29-1 to TRBJ2-1; TRBD1 aligns across 7 bases. Sample: whole blood. This sequence was found in an adult who was a healthcare worker with PCR-confirmed SARS-CoV-2 infection or an uninfected control (not recorded which). CDR3 DNA: TGCAGCGTTGCCCCAGGGGGCAATGAGCAGTTCTTC. This sequence encodes CSVAPGGNEQFF.